Presented here are 12 T cell receptor beta chains from one specimen sequenced in a study of chemoradiotherapy in HPV16-positive cancers. Sequenced by immunoSEQ multiplex PCR; TCRdb stores in-frame clones only, minus some. The table includes about 7,000 clones, 60% to 80% detected once. This sample was taken from a patient who underwent chemoradiotherapy. The source of these receptors is a human donor with HPV-associated anogenital cancer.

This clone was counted once. V usage is TRBV12-5 and J usage is TRBJ2-7; 10 bases are a match to TRBD1. This CDR3 contains 18 residues. CDR1 LGHNT and CDR2 FRNRAP come from the germline V gene. The ends lost 2 bases at V and 6 bases at J; junction bases unmatched: 16. CDR3 region: CASGLRGGGRQGAGEQYF. The CDR3 DNA follows: TGTGCTAGTGGTTTGCGGGGAGGGGGGAGACAGGGGGCGGGCGAGCAGTACTTC.

This clone showed up just once. This chain links TRBV28 with TRBJ1-2, with TRBD1 identical over 8 bases. The trim removed 6 bases at V and 7 bases at J, leaving 7 bases unmatched. Looked up from germline, CDR1 is MDHEN and CDR2 is SYDVKM. This CDR3 has 13 amino acids. The CDR3 region has the DNA TGTGCCAGCAGCCCTGGACAGGGCGGTGGCTACACCTTC. Translated: CASSPGQGGGYTF.

This chain links TRBV5-1 with TRBJ2-5; possible D gene TRBD1, 6 bases. V was shortened by 6 bases and J by 6 bases, with 30 bases between the two germline ends. The germline gives CDR1 SGHRS, CDR2 YFSETQ. The CDR3 length is 18 residues. DNA of the CDR3: TGCGCCAGCAAACCTTCAGGGAAAACAGGGTCCCTCCTCCAGACCCAGTACTTC. Translated: CASKPSGKTGSLLQTQYF. Looking up the rest from reference TRBV5-1 and TRBJ2-5 gives the full variable domain: KAGVTQTPRYLIKTRGQQVTLSCSPISGHRSVSWYQQTPGQGLQFLFEYFSETQRNKGNFPGRFSGRQFSNSRSEMNVSTLELGDSALYLCASKPSGKTGSLLQTQYFGPGTRLLVL.

The rearrangement uses TRBV6-6 and TRBJ1-1, with TRBD1 as a possible D gene (6 bases). The CDR3 is 14 amino acids. Germline CDR1 is MNHNY and CDR2 is SVGAGI (reference sequence). V dropped 7 bases and J dropped 9 bases, with 21 bases sitting between them. The CDR3 sequence: CASTGTVGGAKAFF. The CDR3 nucleotides are TGTGCCAGCACTGGAACTGTGGGGGGCGCGAAAGCTTTCTTT.

This clone was seen only once. The rearrangement links TRBV27 to TRBJ2-7; 11 bases fit TRBD2. V lost 5 bases, J lost 5 bases, and 11 bases stayed unmatched. CDR1 MNHEY and CDR2 SMNVEV come from the germline V gene (reference sequence). The CDR3 covers 16 residues. CDR3 DNA sequence: TGTGCCAGCAGTCCGATAGCGGGAGGGCCGGTCCACGAGCAGTACTTC. It encodes CASSPIAGGPVHEQYF.

V is TRBV5-1 and J is TRBJ2-1; D is tentatively TRBD1 or TRBD2 (5 bases each). The V gene lost 4 bases and the J gene lost 4 bases, with 18 bases spanning the gap. CDR3 size: 16 residues. Germline V gene data show CDR1 as SGHRS and CDR2 as YFSETQ. The CDR3 reads CASSTDGGVTYNEQFF. The CDR3 DNA reads TGCGCCAGCAGCACAGATGGGGGAGTGACGTACAATGAGCAGTTCTTC.

The chain uses TRBV5-4 and TRBJ1-2; TRBD1 matches at 7 bases. Per the germline V gene, CDR1 is SGHNT and CDR2 is YYREEE (reference sequence). The V and J ends lost 3 bases and 4 bases, in that order; junction bases with no gene match: 6. This CDR3 contains 14 residues. CDR3 residues: CASSSRAGGYGYTF. Here the CDR3 DNA reads TGTGCCAGCAGCTCCAGAGCAGGGGGCTATGGCTACACCTTC.

J is TRBJ1-1 and V is TRBV28, with D possibly matching TRBD1 (5 bases). Germline values: CDR1 MDHEN, CDR2 SYDVKM. The CDR3 runs to 14 residues. Trimming pared 3 bases from V and 1 base from J, leaving 9 bases between. The DNA for the CDR3 is TGTGCCAGCAGTTTTCAGGGTAGGAACACTGAAGCTTTCTTT. Translation: CASSFQGRNTEAFF.

V is TRBV7-2 and J is TRBJ2-2, with 12 bases matching TRBD2. This CDR3 has 15 amino acids. The V segment lost 5 bases and the J segment 6 bases; nucleotides outside the gene matches: 4. Per the germline V gene, CDR1 is SGHTA and CDR2 is FQGNSA. The CDR3 nucleotides read TGTGCCAGCAGCCCCCGGACTAGCGGGGCCGGGGAGCTGTTTTTT. This encodes CASSPRTSGAGELFF.

J is TRBJ2-7 and V is TRBV19, with 10 positions matching TRBD1. The CDR3 has 13 residues. V was pared by 6 bases and J by 2 bases, with 1 base of the junction left unmatched. Germline CDR1 and CDR2: LNHDA and SQIVND (reference sequence). CDR3 DNA sequence: TGTGCCAGTAGGGACAGGGGGACCTACGAGCAGTACTTC. Translated, it gives CASRDRGTYEQYF.

The rearrangement joins TRBV11-2 to TRBJ1-3; 7 bases match TRBD1. The V and J ends lost 5 bases and 4 bases, in that order; junction bases with no gene match: 11. This CDR3 region has 16 residues. Germline loops: CDR1 SGHAT, CDR2 FQNNGV. The chain's CDR3 is CASSPTGPKLGNTIYF. The CDR3 DNA reads TGTGCCAGCAGCCCGACAGGGCCGAAATTGGGAAACACCATATATTTT.

The rearrangement joins TRBV7-6 to TRBJ2-7, with D possibly matching TRBD2 (5 bases). Trimming cost V 5 bases and J 0 bases, with 14 bases left between them. The CDR3 extends over 15 amino acids. Germline V lookup: CDR1 SGHVS, CDR2 FNYEAQ. DNA of the CDR3: TGTGCCAGCAGCAACCGAGAGGGATTCTCCTACGAGCAGTACTTC. This encodes CASSNREGFSYEQYF.